Presented here are 28 T cell receptor beta chains from one specimen sequenced in a study of cytomegalovirus exposure and HLA in healthy donors. The PCR was carried out with 60 Vbeta primers and 13 Jbeta primers. The protocol was immunoSEQ multiplex PCR, while the TCRdb copy is restricted to in-frame clones and leaves out a portion. The sample carries about 120,000 clones, around three quarters recorded once. Sequenced: PBMCs. These receptors were collected from a man between 40 and 49 years old in good health and CMV-seropositive.

This clone was counted once. This chain uses TRBV6-5 with TRBJ1-2; the D gene is possibly TRBD1 (5 bases). This CDR3 has 16 residues. Germline V gene sequence: CDR1 MNHEY, CDR2 SVGAGI. V lost 0 bases and J lost 6, with 17 bases in between. The CDR3 DNA follows: TGTGCCAGCAGTTACTCGATCGGAACGGGGGGGGATGGCTACACCTTC. Amino acids: CASSYSIGTGGDGYTF.

The chain recombines TRBV4-3 with TRBJ1-2; unclear D gene. The ends were cut back, 4 bases at V and 0 bases at J, with 9 bases in the middle. The germline V gene encodes CDR1 LGHNA and CDR2 YSLEER. CDR3 length: 14 amino acids. The CDR3 sequence is CASSPQATNYGYTF. DNA of the CDR3: TGCGCCAGCAGCCCGCAGGCAACTAACTATGGCTACACCTTC.

This clone was counted a few times. The V and J genes are TRBV7-9 and TRBJ2-5; 8 nucleotides match TRBD2. This CDR3 is built from 15 residues. Germline lookup yields CDR1 SEHNR and CDR2 FQNEAQ (reference sequence). After removal of 5 bases from V and 5 bases from J, the junction contained 10 bases not matched to a gene. The CDR3 spells CASSPYGGARETQYF. For the CDR3, the DNA is TGTGCCAGCAGCCCCTACGGGGGGGCTAGGGAGACCCAGTACTTC. Together with reference TRBV7-9 and TRBJ2-5, the CDR3 gives the full variable domain: DTGVSQNPRHKITKRGQNVTFRCDPISEHNRLYWYRQTLGQGPEFLTYFQNEAQLEKSRLLSDRFSAERPKGSFSTLEIQRTEQGDSAMYLCASSPYGGARETQYFGPGTRLLVL.

The CDR3 nucleotides read TGTGCCAGCAGCCCTGGGGACAGTGGATCACCCCTCCACTTT. This translates into CASSPGDSGSPLHF. The rearrangement uses TRBV7-9 and TRBJ1-6; 7 bases line up with TRBD1. The length of the CDR3 is 14 residues. V lost 5 bases to trimming and J lost 10 bases; unmatched junction nucleotides: 8. The germline gives CDR1 SEHNR, CDR2 FQNEAQ (reference sequence).

V gene TRBV6-5 combines with J gene TRBJ2-7, with 9 positions matching TRBD1. The CDR3 has 15 amino acids. The trim removed 0 bases at V and 4 bases at J, leaving 4 bases unmatched. Germline V gene sequence: CDR1 MNHEY, CDR2 SVGAGI. The CDR3 loop reads CASSYSRDRDYEQYF. CDR3 coding DNA: TGTGCCAGCAGTTACTCACGGGACAGGGATTACGAGCAGTACTTC.

This clone was recorded many times. The chain is built from TRBV25-1 and TRBJ2-7; D possibly corresponds to TRBD2 (6 bases). The V gene's germline CDR1 is MGHDK and CDR2 SYGVNS. The CDR3 has 13 residues. V was cut by 4 bases and J by 9 bases, with 16 bases left in between. The CDR3 region has the DNA TGTGCCAGCAGTGGACCTCCGGGGGAGGTGCAGTACTTC. Translated: CASSGPPGEVQYF.

This clone occurred a few times. The chain uses TRBV5-1 and TRBJ2-5, with 8 positions matching TRBD2. The V gene's germline CDR1 is SGHRS and CDR2 YFSETQ. The J segment lost 2 bases and the V segment lost 4 bases, leaving 4 bases of the junction unmatched. This CDR3 has 14 residues. The CDR3 here is CASSLGLAQETQYF. CDR3 sequence (DNA): TGCGCCAGCAGCCTAGGACTAGCACAAGAGACCCAGTACTTC.

The chain has TRBV5-1 and TRBJ1-5; TRBD1 aligns across 8 bases. The CDR3 length is 15 residues. V shed 1 base, J shed 6 bases, and the junction held 6 bases outside the gene matches. CDR1 is SGHRS and CDR2 is YFSETQ in the germline V gene. Here the CDR3 reads CASSLNGQGFQPQHF. The CDR3 nucleotides are TGCGCCAGCAGCTTGAACGGACAGGGATTTCAGCCCCAGCATTTT.

The chain has TRBV18 and TRBJ1-2, with TRBD1 matching 8 bases. CDR1 KGHSH and CDR2 LQKENI come from the germline V gene. The CDR3 sequence is 20 residues long. V lost 1 base and J lost 3; bases outside the gene matches: 19. CDR3 sequence (DNA): TGTGCCAGCTCACCACTCTCTTGGGCTGGACAGGGTTCGATTGACTATGGCTACACCTTC. This gives the protein CASSPLSWAGQGSIDYGYTF.

The chain uses TRBV4-3 and TRBJ1-2, with 8 bases identical to TRBD1. The V gene end was trimmed by 0 bases and the J gene end by 8 bases; junction bases not matched to a gene: 11. In germline, CDR1 is LGHNA, CDR2 YSLEER. CDR3 length equals 16 residues. This CDR3 reads CASSQDPAQGARGYTF. CDR3 nucleotides: TGCGCCAGCAGCCAAGATCCTGCCCAGGGGGCAAGGGGCTACACCTTC.

V is TRBV7-9 and J is TRBJ2-1; 7 nucleotides agree with TRBD1. This CDR3 region has 15 residues. Germline CDR1 SEHNR, CDR2 FQNEAQ (reference sequence). V was clipped by 5 bases and J by 4 bases; unmatched bases: 8. Here the CDR3 reads CASSEPGQTYNEQFF. The CDR3 DNA sequence: TGTGCCAGCAGCGAGCCGGGACAGACATACAATGAGCAGTTCTTC.

This clone turned up a few times. The chain is built from TRBV6-6 and TRBJ2-1, with D possibly matching TRBD2 (6 bases). CDR3 length equals 11 residues. Germline-derived CDR1 and CDR2 are MNHNY and SVGAGI (reference sequence). V was cut by 10 bases and J by 10 bases, with 14 bases left in between. The CDR3 sequence: CATTTSWEQFF. CDR3 DNA: TGTGCCACCACCACTAGCTGGGAGCAGTTCTTC.

The chain combines TRBV6-5 with TRBJ1-6; the match to TRBD1 covers 7 bases. The CDR3 runs to 15 residues. J gave up 8 bases and V 6 bases, and 10 bases lay outside the gene matches. CDR1 is MNHEY and CDR2 is SVGAGI in the germline V gene. The CDR3 sequence: CASRPTGSPYSPLHF. For the CDR3, the DNA is TGTGCCAGCAGGCCGACAGGGAGCCCCTATTCACCCCTCCACTTT.

On this clone itself: The identical CDR3 is also encoded by other nucleotide sequences in the sample. V usage is TRBV5-1 and J usage is TRBJ1-2, with 10 bases aligning to TRBD1. The CDR3 has 14 amino acids. V lost 4 bases to trimming and J lost 2 bases; unmatched junction nucleotides: 2. Germline-derived CDR1 and CDR2 are SGHRS and YFSETQ. The DNA of the CDR3 is TGCGCCAGCAGCCCGGGACAGGGGAACTATGGCTACACCTTC. Residues: CASSPGQGNYGYTF. Full variable domain (outside the CDR3, taken from reference TRBV5-1 and TRBJ1-2): KAGVTQTPRYLIKTRGQQVTLSCSPISGHRSVSWYQQTPGQGLQFLFEYFSETQRNKGNFPGRFSGRQFSNSRSEMNVSTLELGDSALYLCASSPGQGNYGYTFGSGTRLTVV.

The chain uses TRBV27 and TRBJ1-5; possible D gene TRBD1, 5 bases. Germline CDR1 MNHEY, CDR2 SMNVEV (reference sequence). V lost 4 bases and J lost 9, with 16 bases in between. This CDR3 is built from 14 residues. Here the CDR3 DNA reads TGTGCCAGCAGTTACTCCCCAGGGCGCGGGCCCCAGCATTTT. Amino acids: CASSYSPGRGPQHF.

The V and J genes are TRBV7-2 and TRBJ2-7; D remains ambiguous. Trimming pared 1 base from V and 0 bases from J, leaving 7 bases between. The germline V gene has CDR1 SGHTA and CDR2 FQGNSA. CDR3 length: 14 residues. The CDR3 coding sequence is TGTGCCAGCAGCTTAGGGTACGGCTCCTACGAGCAGTACTTC. This translates into CASSLGYGSYEQYF.

The gene calls are TRBV14 and TRBJ2-7, with 8 bases lining up with TRBD2. The ends lost 3 bases at V and 3 bases at J; junction bases unmatched: 4. Per the germline V gene, CDR1 is SGHDN and CDR2 is FVKESK. The CDR3 extends over 14 amino acids. This CDR3 reads CASSHVAGIYEQYF. CDR3 bases: TGTGCCAGCAGCCATGTAGCGGGGATCTACGAGCAGTACTTC.

This rearrangement joins TRBV5-1 to TRBJ1-3; 8 bases map to TRBD1. Germline V gives CDR1 SGHRS, CDR2 YFSETQ. J gave up 6 bases and V 1 base, and 3 bases lay outside the gene matches. CDR3 length: 14 residues. The CDR3 DNA reads as TGCGCCAGCAGCTTGCAGACAGGGGAAAACACCATATATTTT. Translating it yields CASSLQTGENTIYF. Variable domain in full (rest from reference TRBV5-1 and TRBJ1-3): KAGVTQTPRYLIKTRGQQVTLSCSPISGHRSVSWYQQTPGQGLQFLFEYFSETQRNKGNFPGRFSGRQFSNSRSEMNVSTLELGDSALYLCASSLQTGENTIYFGEGSWLTVV.

The sample holds a few counts of this clone. V and J are TRBV5-6 and TRBJ2-3, with a tentative D call TRBD1 (5 bases). CDR1 is SGHDT and CDR2 is YYEEEE in the germline V gene. V gave up 4 bases and J gave up 4 bases, with 19 bases separating them. The CDR3 extends over 16 amino acids. Here the CDR3 reads CASSPLTASYSDTQYF. The CDR3 coding sequence is TGTGCCAGCAGCCCCCTGACAGCCAGCTACTCAGATACGCAGTATTTT.

The chain recombines TRBV4-2 with TRBJ1-2, with TRBD1 matching 7 bases. Germline V gene data show CDR1 as LGHNA and CDR2 as YNFKEQ. V lost 4 bases to trimming and J lost 6 bases; unmatched junction nucleotides: 11. The CDR3 contains 15 residues. Here the CDR3 reads CASSLRQGEENGYTF. For the CDR3, the DNA is TGTGCCAGCAGCCTAAGACAGGGTGAAGAGAATGGCTACACCTTC.

This chain uses TRBV2 with TRBJ2-5; D is possibly TRBD1 (6 bases). With 7 bases removed from V and 1 base from J, the gap between germline ends came to 16 bases. CDR1 and CDR2 from the germline V gene are SNHLY and FYNNEI. The CDR3 has 15 amino acids. CDR3 region: CASTPPGHLQETQYF. In DNA form, the CDR3 reads TGTGCCAGCACTCCTCCGGGACACCTCCAAGAGACCCAGTACTTC.

V and J are TRBV4-1 and TRBJ2-1; 9 bases are a match to TRBD2. The CDR3 covers 16 residues. CDR1 is MGHRA, CDR2 YSYEKL, per germline. With 4 bases clipped from V and 3 bases from J, the junction kept 7 bases outside the gene matches. The CDR3 loop reads CASSRPPSGVYNEQFF. The CDR3 DNA reads TGCGCCAGCAGCCGCCCCCCTAGCGGGGTCTACAATGAGCAGTTCTTC.

The gene calls are TRBV14 and TRBJ1-3; D unresolved. The germline V gene has CDR1 SGHDN and CDR2 FVKESK. Trimming removed 0 bases from V and 0 bases from J, with 9 bases in between. The CDR3 loop spans 16 amino acids. Written as DNA, the CDR3 is TGTGCCAGCAGCCAAGATGCTGGCCTCTCTGGAAACACCATATATTTT. This codes for CASSQDAGLSGNTIYF.

The rearrangement joins TRBV10-1 to TRBJ2-5, with 7 bases lining up with TRBD2. With 8 bases clipped from V and 2 bases from J, the junction kept 8 bases outside the gene matches. In germline, CDR1 is WNHNN, CDR2 SYGVQD (reference sequence). This CDR3 contains 14 residues. The CDR3 here is CASRGGVDQETQYF. The CDR3 bases are TGCGCCAGCCGGGGAGGGGTCGATCAAGAGACCCAGTACTTC.

This rearrangement joins TRBV5-1 to TRBJ1-1; 7 bases are a match to TRBD1. The ends lost 3 bases at V and 2 bases at J; junction bases unmatched: 4. The CDR3 contains 14 residues. Germline lookup yields CDR1 SGHRS and CDR2 YFSETQ. CDR3 protein: CASSSRQGNTEAFF. CDR3 coding DNA: TGCGCCAGCAGCTCCCGACAGGGAAACACTGAAGCTTTCTTT.

In its sample, this clone was seen once. V usage is TRBV4-2 and J usage is TRBJ2-1; D is perhaps TRBD2 (6 bases). This CDR3 spans 15 amino acids. Germline V gives CDR1 LGHNA, CDR2 YNFKEQ. Trimming shortened V by 8 bases and J by 0 bases, and 14 bases separated the two germline ends. The DNA of the CDR3 is TGTGCCAGCCGGGGACGGGGGAGCTCCTACAATGAGCAGTTCTTC. This encodes CASRGRGSSYNEQFF.

This clone was seen only a few times. One end of the junction varies from germline; a read error may be responsible. Here the CDR3 reads CASSVTTGANGLTF. For the CDR3, the DNA is TGTGCCAGCAGCGTCACTACTGGGGCCAACGGCCTGACTTTC. The chain recombines TRBV9 with TRBJ2-6; a weak D match, TRBD1 (5 bases). CDR3 length: 14 amino acids. CDR1 and CDR2 from the germline V gene are SGDLS and YYNGEE.

This chain joins TRBV28 and TRBJ2-6, with TRBD1 as a possible D gene (5 bases). The CDR3 loop spans 15 amino acids. Germline CDR1 and CDR2: MDHEN and SYDVKM. Between the trimmed V and J ends, which lost 8 bases and 0 bases, there was a span of 11 bases. CDR3 residues: CASYPGISGANVLTF. The CDR3 DNA sequence: TGTGCCAGCTACCCAGGGATCTCTGGGGCCAACGTCCTGACTTTC.